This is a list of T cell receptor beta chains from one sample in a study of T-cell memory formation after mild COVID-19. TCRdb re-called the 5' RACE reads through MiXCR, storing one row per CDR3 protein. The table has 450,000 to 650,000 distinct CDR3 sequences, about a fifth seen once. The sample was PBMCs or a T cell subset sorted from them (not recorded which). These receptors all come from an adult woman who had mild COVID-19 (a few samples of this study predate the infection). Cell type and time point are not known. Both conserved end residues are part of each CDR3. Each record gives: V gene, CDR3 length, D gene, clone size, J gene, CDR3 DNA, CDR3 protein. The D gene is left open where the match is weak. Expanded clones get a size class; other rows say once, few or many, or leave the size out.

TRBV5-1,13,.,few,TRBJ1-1,TGCGCCAGCAGCTTGGCCGCGGGGCTAGAAGCTTTCTTT,CASSLAAGLEAFF
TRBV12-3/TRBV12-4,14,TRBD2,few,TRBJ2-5,TGTGCCAGCAGGGTAGGGACTAGCCAAGAGACCCAGTACTTC,CASRVGTSQETQYF
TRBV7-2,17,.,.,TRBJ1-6,TGTGCCAGCAGCTTAGCGGCGCAGGGGTACTTTAATTCACCCCTCCACTTT,CASSLAAQGYFNSPLHF
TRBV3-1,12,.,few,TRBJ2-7,TGTGCCAGCAGCCAAGATCGGTTCGAGCAGTACTTC,CASSQDRFEQYF
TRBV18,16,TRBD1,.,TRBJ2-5,TGTGCCAGCTCAACAACAAGGACAGGTCTGGGAGAGACCCAGTACTTC,CASSTTRTGLGETQYF
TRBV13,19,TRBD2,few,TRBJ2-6,TGTGCCAGCAGCAAACTAGCGGGAGGGCTAAGTCCTGGGGCCAACGTCCTGACTTTC,CASSKLAGGLSPGANVLTF
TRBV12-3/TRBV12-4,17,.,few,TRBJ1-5,TGTGCCAGCAGTACAACCAACATCCGCAGGGGCAATCAGCCCCAGCATTTT,CASSTTNIRRGNQPQHF
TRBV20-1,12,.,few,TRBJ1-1,TGCAGTGCTAGTAACGGCTGGACTGAAGCTTTCTTT,CSASNGWTEAFF
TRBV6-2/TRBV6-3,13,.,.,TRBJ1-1,TGTGCCAGCAGGGCGGGGTCTGGGGCTGAAGCTTTCTTT,CASRAGSGAEAFF
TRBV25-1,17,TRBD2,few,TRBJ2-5,TGTGCCAGCAGTGATCTGACTAGCGGGGGGCCACAAGAGACCCAGTACTTC,CASSDLTSGGPQETQYF
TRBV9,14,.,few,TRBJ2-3,TGTGCCAGCAGCGTGGGCCACGGTGAAAATACGCAGTATTTT,CASSVGHGENTQYF
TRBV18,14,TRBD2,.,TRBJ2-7,TGTGCCAGCTCACCTATGACTAGCGGCTACGAGCAGTACTTC,CASSPMTSGYEQYF
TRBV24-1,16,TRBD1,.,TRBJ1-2,TGTGCCACCAGTGACGACGACAGGGCCGGCGGCTATGGCTACACCTTC,CATSDDDRAGGYGYTF
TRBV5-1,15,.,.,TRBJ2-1,TGCGCCAGCAGCTCGATGGACAGCTCCTACAATGAGCAGTTCTTC,CASSSMDSSYNEQFF
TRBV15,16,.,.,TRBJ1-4,TGTGCCACCAGCAAGGTCGGAGGGGCCCTTGATGAAAAACTGTTTTTT,CATSKVGGALDEKLFF
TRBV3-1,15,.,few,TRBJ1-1,TGTGCCAGCAGCCCCCGGGAGGTAAAGAACACTGAAGCTTTCTTT,CASSPREVKNTEAFF
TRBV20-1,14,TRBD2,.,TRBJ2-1,TGCAGTGCTAGAAGACTAGCGGGATACAATGAGCAGTTCTTC,CSARRLAGYNEQFF
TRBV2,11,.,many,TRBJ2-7,TGTGCCAGTCTTCGGACCTACGAGCAGTACTTC,CASLRTYEQYF
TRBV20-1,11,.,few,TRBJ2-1,TGCAGTGCTAGAAGGAGGGGGGAGCAGTTCTTC,CSARRRGEQFF
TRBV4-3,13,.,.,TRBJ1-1,TGCGCCAGCAGCCAAGGGGGCATCACTGAAGCTTTCTTT,CASSQGGITEAFF
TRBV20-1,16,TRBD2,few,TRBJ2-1,TGCAGTGCGTCCGGGATTAGCGGGAGTTCCTACAATGAGCAGTTCTTC,CSASGISGSSYNEQFF
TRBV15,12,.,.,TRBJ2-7,TGTGCCACCGGCGGGGGCTGGAGGGAGCAGTACTTC,CATGGGWREQYF
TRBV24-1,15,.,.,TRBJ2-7,TGTGCCACCAGTGATCCCTACGACAGAATGCACGAGCAGTACTTC,CATSDPYDRMHEQYF
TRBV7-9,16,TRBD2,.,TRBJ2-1,TGTGCCAGCAGCTTAGCGGTAGCGGGAGAGGGCCATGAGCAGTTCTTC,CASSLAVAGEGHEQFF
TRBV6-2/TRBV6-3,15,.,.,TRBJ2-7,TGTGCCAGCAGTTACTCCCAGGGGTCCCGTCACGAGCAGTACTTC,CASSYSQGSRHEQYF
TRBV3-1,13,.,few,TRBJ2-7,TGTGCCAGCAGCCCGGACAATGGTTACGAGCAGTACTTC,CASSPDNGYEQYF
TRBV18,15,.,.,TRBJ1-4,TGTGCCAGCTCACCAGGAGTCGCAACTAATGAAAAACTGTTTTTT,CASSPGVATNEKLFF
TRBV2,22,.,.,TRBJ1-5,TGTGCCAGCAGTGAAGCCAAAACTCGGGGGAGGGGCAGGATCCATAGCAATCAGCCCCAGCATTTT,CASSEAKTRGRGRIHSNQPQHF
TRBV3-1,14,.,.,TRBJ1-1,TGTGCCAGCAGCCGGTCTGGGGGATACACTGAAGCTTTCTTT,CASSRSGGYTEAFF
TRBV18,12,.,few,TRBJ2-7,TGTGCCAGCTCACGACAGGGAGGCGAGCAGTACTTC,CASSRQGGEQYF
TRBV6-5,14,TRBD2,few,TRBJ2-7,TGTGCCAGCACCCGTCCGGGACTAGCGGACGAGCAGTACTTC,CASTRPGLADEQYF
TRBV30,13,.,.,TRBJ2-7,TGTGCCTGGAGTACAGGAAGCTCCTACGAGCAGTACTTC,CAWSTGSSYEQYF
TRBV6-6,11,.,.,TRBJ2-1,TGTGCCAGCACTGGAGGGTATGAGCAGTTCTTC,CASTGGYEQFF
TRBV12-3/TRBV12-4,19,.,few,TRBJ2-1,TGTGCCAGCAGTTTAGGGGGAATTCCGACAGGGACTTTCGCAAATGAGCAGTTCTTC,CASSLGGIPTGTFANEQFF
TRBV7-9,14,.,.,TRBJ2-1,TGTGCCAGCAGTTCACCGAGTAGGGGCAATGAGCAGTTCTTC,CASSSPSRGNEQFF
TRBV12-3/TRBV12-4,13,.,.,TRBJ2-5,TGTGCCAGCAGTCTCTTCGTCCAAGAGACCCAGTACTTC,CASSLFVQETQYF
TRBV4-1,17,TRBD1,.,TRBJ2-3,TGCGCCAGCAGCCAACCCCAGGGACAGGCGTACACAGATACGCAGTATTTT,CASSQPQGQAYTDTQYF
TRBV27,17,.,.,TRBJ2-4,TGTGCCAGCACCCCAAGCGGGTATACACTAGCCAAAAACATTCAGTACTTC,CASTPSGYTLAKNIQYF
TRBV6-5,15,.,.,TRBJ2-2,TGTGCCAGCAGCGGCGAGCCAGGGATGGCCGGGGAGCTGTTTTTT,CASSGEPGMAGELFF
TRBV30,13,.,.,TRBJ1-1,TGTGCCTGGAGCCGAGGATTGAACACTGAAGCTTTCTTT,CAWSRGLNTEAFF
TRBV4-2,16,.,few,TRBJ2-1,TGTGCCAGCAGCCAAGATGTCGGGGCTAGCCTCAGTGAGCAGTTCTTC,CASSQDVGASLSEQFF
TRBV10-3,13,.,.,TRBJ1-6,TGTGCCATCCAACCGGACAGTAATTCACCCCTCCACTTT,CAIQPDSNSPLHF
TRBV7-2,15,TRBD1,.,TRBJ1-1,TGTGCCAGCAGCCCTTGGACAGGGGGTGACACTGAAGCTTTCTTT,CASSPWTGGDTEAFF
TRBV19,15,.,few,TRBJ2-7,TGTGCCAGTAGTAGTTCCGGGACTCAGACCTACGAGCAGTACTTC,CASSSSGTQTYEQYF
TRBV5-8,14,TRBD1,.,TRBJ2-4,TGTGCCAGCAGCTTTACAGGGGAAGGAAACATTCAGTACTTC,CASSFTGEGNIQYF
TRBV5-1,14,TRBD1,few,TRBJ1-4,TGCGCCAGCAGCCGCTCGACAGGGGAAGAAAAACTGTTTTTT,CASSRSTGEEKLFF
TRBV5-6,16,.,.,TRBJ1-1,TGTGCCAGCAGCCCCGCTCTAGGAGCCATGAACACTGAAGCTTTCTTT,CASSPALGAMNTEAFF
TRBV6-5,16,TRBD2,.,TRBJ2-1,TGTGCCAGCATCCAACATAGCGGGAGCTCCTACAATGAGCAGTTCTTC,CASIQHSGSSYNEQFF
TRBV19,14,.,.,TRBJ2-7,TGTGCCGGGCGGCGAGGGCAGCCTTCCTACGAGCAGTACTTC,CAGRRGQPSYEQYF
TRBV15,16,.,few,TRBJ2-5,TGTGCCACCAGCAGAGCACGCCTGGCGATACAAGAGACCCAGTACTTC,CATSRARLAIQETQYF
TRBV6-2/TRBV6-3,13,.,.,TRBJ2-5,TGTGCCAGCAGGCAGGGGCATTCGGAGACCCAGTACTTC,CASRQGHSETQYF
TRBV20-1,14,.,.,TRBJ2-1,TGCAGTGCTAGATCGGGCGGGACTCTCTATGAGCAGTTCTTC,CSARSGGTLYEQFF
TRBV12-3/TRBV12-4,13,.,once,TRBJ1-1,TGTGCCAGCAGTCAGCTTTGGGTCACTGAAGCTTTCTTT,CASSQLWVTEAFF
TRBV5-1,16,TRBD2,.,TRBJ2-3,TGCGCCAGCAGCTTGGACGGGGCGGGAGGGCCTCCATCGCAGTATTTT,CASSLDGAGGPPSQYF